Following are 21 T cell receptor beta chains from one sample sequenced in a study of identical twins. One entry per CDR3 protein results from TCRdb running MiXCR on the 5' RACE reads. The table shows approximately 190,000 distinct CDR3 sequences, with about a sixth occurring only once. These data were also reused for a study on T cells expressing NK-cell markers.

Source material: CD8+ T cells sorted from blood. The origin of the receptors is a woman aged 18-29 years in good health.

The rearrangement joins TRBV13 to TRBJ2-1; TRBD1 matches at 8 bases. Per germline, CDR1 PRHDT and CDR2 FYEKMQ (reference sequence). This CDR3 spans 14 amino acids. Trimming took 4 bases from V and 5 from J; bases not matched to a gene: 4. The CDR3 coding sequence is TGTGCCAGCAGCTCTCGGGACAGGCACAATGAGCAGTTCTTC. It yields the protein CASSSRDRHNEQFF. The full variable domain, with the rest looked up from reference TRBV13 and TRBJ2-1, is AAGVIQSPRHLIKEKRETATLKCYPIPRHDTVYWYQQGPGQDPQFLISFYEKMQSDKGSIPDRFSAQQFSDYHSELNMSSLELGDSALYFCASSSRDRHNEQFFGPGTRLTVL.

This chain joins TRBV6-2 or TRBV6-3 and TRBJ2-5; 7 bases match TRBD2. The V and J ends lost 2 bases and 5 bases, in that order; junction bases with no gene match: 8. This CDR3 has 15 residues. Germline V gives CDR1 MNHEY, CDR2 SVGEGT. The CDR3 protein is CASSYGTTPHETQYF. The CDR3 DNA is TGTGCCAGCAGTTACGGGACTACCCCCCATGAGACCCAGTACTTC.

This clonotype was detected many times. V is TRBV11-2 and J is TRBJ2-1; D is uncertain. The V end was cut by 1 base, the J end by 4 bases, with 5 bases between. Per the germline V gene, CDR1 is SGHAT and CDR2 is FQNNGV. The CDR3 runs 13 residues. DNA for the CDR3: TGTGCCAGCAGCTTAGGCTATTACAATGAGCAGTTCTTC. The encoded protein is CASSLGYYNEQFF.

The chain combines TRBV27 with TRBJ2-1, with D uncertain. CDR1 and CDR2 (germline): MNHEY, SMNVEV (reference sequence). The CDR3 is 13 residues long. Trimming shortened V by 0 bases and J by 8 bases, and 8 bases separated the two germline ends. The CDR3 sequence: CASSLSNFHEQFF. In nucleotides, the CDR3 is TGTGCCAGCAGTTTATCGAATTTCCATGAGCAGTTCTTC.

The V gene is TRBV6-5, the J gene TRBJ2-7; 7 nucleotides match TRBD1. CDR3 length: 15 residues. J lost 1 base, V lost 0 bases, and 3 bases had no gene match. CDR1 is MNHEY and CDR2 is SVGAGI in the germline V gene. This chain's CDR3 is CASSYSGTASYEQYF. The CDR3 nucleotides are TGTGCCAGCAGTTACTCAGGGACAGCATCCTACGAGCAGTACTTC.

In its sample, this clonotype was seen a few times. The rearrangement links TRBV27 to TRBJ1-1; 7 bases are shared with TRBD1. Germline CDR1 and CDR2: MNHEY and SMNVEV (reference sequence). The V and J ends lost 3 bases and 5 bases, in that order; junction bases with no gene match: 6. This CDR3 is built from 14 residues. In DNA form, the CDR3 reads TGTGCCAGCAGTTTGGGGTCAGGGGGAACTGAAGCTTTCTTT. This translates into CASSLGSGGTEAFF.

The sample holds many counts of this clonotype. The genes are TRBV3-1 and TRBJ2-5; 10 nucleotides agree with TRBD2. With V trimmed by 3 bases and J by 3 bases, 10 bases remained unmatched. Germline V lookup: CDR1 LGHDT, CDR2 YNNKEL (reference sequence). The length of the CDR3 is 17 residues. The CDR3 loop is CASSHVLLLAGKETQYF. The CDR3 nucleotides read TGTGCCAGCAGCCACGTGCTCCTACTAGCGGGAAAAGAGACCCAGTACTTC.

In its sample, this clonotype was seen a few times. The genes are TRBV20-1 and TRBJ2-1; 14 nucleotides line up with TRBD2. The CDR3 is 15 residues long. The ends lost 5 bases at V and 8 bases at J; junction bases unmatched: 8. Per the germline V gene, CDR1 is DFQATT and CDR2 is SNEGSKA (reference sequence). CDR3 nucleotides: TGCAGTGCTCAGGGACTAGCGGGGGTAGTTGATGAGCAGTTCTTC. The encoded protein is CSAQGLAGVVDEQFF.

This clonotype has at least ten counts. The chain uses TRBV5-5 and TRBJ1-1; no definite D call. The germline V and J ends were trimmed by 4 bases and 3 bases, with 4 bases remaining between them. The CDR3 covers 11 residues. The V gene's germline CDR1 is SGHKS and CDR2 YYEKEE (reference sequence). The CDR3: CASSAYTEAFF. CDR3 coding DNA: TGTGCCAGCAGCGCTTACACTGAAGCTTTCTTT.

At least ten counts were recorded for this clonotype. The gene calls are TRBV3-1 and TRBJ1-2, with 12 bases aligning to TRBD1. The CDR3 loop spans 18 amino acids. From germline, CDR1 is LGHDT and CDR2 YNNKEL (reference sequence). The ends lost 1 base at V and 4 bases at J; junction bases unmatched: 10. This CDR3 is CASSQVGTGGPQTYGYTF. CDR3 DNA sequence: TGTGCCAGCAGCCAAGTTGGGACAGGGGGCCCCCAAACCTATGGCTACACCTTC.

In its sample, this clonotype was seen many times. The V and J genes are TRBV20-1 and TRBJ2-3, with 7 bases identical to TRBD2. V shed 2 bases and J 3 bases; nucleotides not matched to a gene: 11. Germline CDR1 DFQATT, CDR2 SNEGSKA (reference sequence). CDR3 length equals 16 residues. The CDR3 nucleotides read TGCAGTGCTAGATCCCGCTCGGGACTACTAACAGATACGCAGTATTTT. This encodes CSARSRSGLLTDTQYF.

This clonotype was detected only a few times. An end of the junction does not agree with germline; a read error may underlie this. The V and J genes are TRBV3-1 and TRBJ2-5; D perhaps matches TRBD2 (6 bases). Looked up from germline, CDR1 is LGHDT and CDR2 is YNNKEL (reference sequence). The length of the CDR3 is 11 residues. The CDR3 region has the DNA TGTGCCAGCAGCCAAGAGCTAGCGTCGGCCTTC. It translates to CASSQELASAF.

CDR3 protein: CASTDPGTNTEAFF. Here the CDR3 DNA reads TGTGCCAGCACCGACCCCGGGACTAACACTGAAGCTTTCTTT. The chain links TRBV11-2 to TRBJ1-1, with D perhaps matching TRBD1 (5 bases). CDR1 is SGHAT and CDR2 is FQNNGV in the germline V gene. V lost 7 bases and J lost 2, with 14 bases in between. This CDR3 has 14 amino acids. The full variable domain, with the rest looked up from reference TRBV11-2 and TRBJ1-1, is EAGVAQSPRYKIIEKRQSVAFWCNPISGHATLYWYQQILGQGPKLLIQFQNNGVVDDSQLPKDRFSAERLKGVDSTLKIQPAKLEDSAVYLCASTDPGTNTEAFFGQGTRLTVV.

The gene calls are TRBV7-8 and TRBJ2-6; 7 bases agree with TRBD2. The CDR3 spans 17 residues. Unmatched junction bases numbered 8, after V lost 6 bases and J lost 0 bases. Germline V CDR1 and CDR2: SGHVS, FQNEAQ. The CDR3 loop is CASSHSGRSSGANVLTF. Here the CDR3 DNA reads TGTGCCAGCAGTCATAGCGGGCGAAGCTCTGGGGCCAACGTCCTGACTTTC.

The chain carries TRBV11-2 and TRBJ2-1, with 7 bases fitting TRBD2. Trimming removed 5 bases from V and 4 bases from J; junction bases left unmatched: 20. The germline gives CDR1 SGHAT, CDR2 FQNNGV. CDR3 length: 19 residues. The CDR3 region is CASSPHREAGPWMYNEQFF. In DNA, the CDR3 is TGTGCCAGCAGCCCTCATCGGGAGGCGGGACCTTGGATGTACAATGAGCAGTTCTTC.

This rearrangement joins TRBV12-3 or TRBV12-4 to TRBJ2-1; the match to TRBD2 covers 9 bases. V gave up 6 bases and J gave up 4 bases; unmatched junction bases: 4. This CDR3 has 14 residues. The CDR3 region is CASRPSGKYNEQFF. As DNA, the CDR3 is TGTGCCAGCAGGCCTAGCGGGAAGTACAATGAGCAGTTCTTC.

This chain uses TRBV29-1 with TRBJ1-2; D possibly corresponds to TRBD1 (5 bases). The V and J ends lost 8 bases and 6 bases respectively, with 13 bases between them. The CDR3 is 11 amino acids. Germline values: CDR1 SQVTM, CDR2 ANQGSEA. The DNA for the CDR3 is TGCAGCACCCGACAGTGGGATGGCTACACCTTC. Its translation is CSTRQWDGYTF.

This clonotype was counted only a few times. The V and J genes are TRBV20-1 and TRBJ2-7; TRBD2 is a possible D gene (5 bases). Germline CDR1 is DFQATT and CDR2 is SNEGSKA (reference sequence). This CDR3 region has 14 residues. Trimming removed 3 bases at V and 5 bases at J, with 17 bases between. CDR3 protein: CSASPTRYVHEQYF. The CDR3 nucleotides are TGCAGTGCTAGTCCCACTAGATACGTCCACGAGCAGTACTTC.

On this clonotype: One end of the junction varies from germline; a read error may be responsible. V and J are TRBV20-1 and TRBJ2-7; TRBD1 might be the D (6 bases). The CDR3 spans 14 residues. Germline lookup yields CDR1 DFQATT and CDR2 SNEGSKA (reference sequence). In nucleotides, the CDR3 is TGCAATGCTAGGGACACCCGGACCTCCTACGAGCAGTACTTC. It yields the protein CNARDTRTSYEQYF.

This clonotype came up a few times. CDR3 residues: CANRRDSGANVLTF. The CDR3 DNA reads TGTGCCAACCGGCGGGATAGTGGGGCCAACGTCCTGACTTTC. The chain uses TRBV12-3 or TRBV12-4 and TRBJ2-6, with a possible D match to TRBD2 (6 bases). The germline V and J ends were trimmed by 10 bases and 3 bases, with 13 bases remaining between them. This CDR3 contains 14 residues.

This clonotype has more than one count but fewer than ten. The chain uses TRBV7-8 and TRBJ2-7; D may be TRBD2 (6 bases). The CDR3 length is 13 residues. Trimming removed 1 base from V and 5 bases from J, with 9 bases in between. Germline CDR1 SGHVS, CDR2 FQNEAQ. The CDR3 loop is CASSLGGENEQYF. CDR3 sequence (DNA): TGTGCCAGCAGCTTAGGGGGGGAGAACGAGCAGTACTTC.